These T cell receptor beta chains were read from a single sample in a study of Ad26.COV2.S vaccination and SARS-CoV-2 variants. The assay was immunoSEQ multiplex PCR, and TCRdb's table has in-frame clones only and misses some. The data contain roughly 500,000 clones, approximately 88% of them seen just once; the ten biggest clones take up over 10%. This sample comprised peripheral blood, obtained in a trial of Ad26.COV2.S vaccine versus placebo. The receptors derive from a person aged 18-60 years who received the Ad26.COV2.S COVID-19 vaccine or a placebo. CDR3s include the opening cysteine and the closing phenylalanine or tryptophan. The order of the fields is D gene, J gene, V gene, clone size, CDR3 length, CDR3 DNA, CDR3 protein. A D gene is named only where the DNA matches it firmly. Clone size, where shown, is once, few, many, or a class for clones that have expanded.

NA,TRBJ1-1,TRBV9,NA,15,TGTGCCAGCAGCGCCTCTCTTGGGGCAGGGGCTGAAGCTTTCTTT,CASSASLGAGAEAFF
NA,TRBJ2-7,TRBV9,once,12,TGTGCCAGCAGCGGGCACTGGGGCGAGCAGTACTTC,CASSGHWGEQYF
NA,TRBJ1-4,TRBV5-7,NA,17,TGTGCCAGCAGCTTGCCCCCCAGGGGCCCACAGGAGGAAAAACTGTTTTTT,CASSLPPRGPQEEKLFF
NA,TRBJ2-1,TRBV5-1,NA,14,TGCGCCAGCAGCCCGCTGGTTGGGGGCGATGAGCAGTTCTTC,CASSPLVGGDEQFF
NA,TRBJ1-1,TRBV4-3,NA,14,TGCGCCAGCAGCCAAGAGTATAAAGGAACTGAAGCTTTCTTT,CASSQEYKGTEAFF
NA,TRBJ1-2,TRBV5-3,NA,12,TGTGCCAGAAAAGAGGCACTCTATGGCTACACCTTC,CARKEALYGYTF
NA,TRBJ1-2,TRBV5-6,few,14,TGTGCCAGCAGCTTGGGCGACAGGAGAAGCGGCTACACCTTC,CASSLGDRRSGYTF
NA,TRBJ1-3,TRBV15,NA,16,TGTGCCACCAGCAGAGATACCGGCATCTCTGGAAACACCATATATTTT,CATSRDTGISGNTIYF
NA,TRBJ2-7,TRBV6-2/TRBV6-3,NA,14,TGTGCCAGCAGCCGACCGTACAGGGACTACGAGCAGTACTTC,CASSRPYRDYEQYF
NA,TRBJ2-6,TRBV7-2,NA,15,TGTGCCAGCAGCTACCAGGGGCCTGGGGCCAACGTCCTGACTTTC,CASSYQGPGANVLTF
TRBD2,TRBJ2-1,TRBV5-1,NA,17,TGCGCCAGCAGCCCTACAAGTCTAGCGGGAGGTGGTAATGAGCAGTTCTTC,CASSPTSLAGGGNEQFF
TRBD2,TRBJ2-7,TRBV5-1,NA,15,TGCGCCAGCAGCCTGAGGGGAGCGGGAGCGTGGGAGCAGTACTTC,CASSLRGAGAWEQYF
NA,TRBJ2-1,TRBV10-3,NA,14,TGTGCCATCAGTGGGGAACAGCCTTACAATGAGCAGTTCTTC,CAISGEQPYNEQFF
TRBD2,TRBJ2-1,TRBV24-1,NA,17,TGTGCCACCAGTGATGCTCGGCCGGGACTATTCTACAATGAGCAGTTCTTC,CATSDARPGLFYNEQFF
NA,TRBJ2-3,TRBV5-1,NA,16,TGCGCCAGCAGCCCCGACACGTCGGGGGCAACAGATACGCAGTATTTT,CASSPDTSGATDTQYF
TRBD2,TRBJ2-2,TRBV7-3,NA,15,TGTGCCAGCAGCTTAATCGGCGGGAGCACCGGGGAGCTGTTTTTT,CASSLIGGSTGELFF
TRBD1,TRBJ2-2,TRBV15,NA,18,TGTGCCACCAGCAGAGGACAGGGGGCCCCCACGAACACCGGGGAGCTGTTTTTT,CATSRGQGAPTNTGELFF
NA,TRBJ2-3,TRBV7-9,NA,14,TGTGCCAGCAGCTTAATAGGGAGCGCAGATACGCAGTATTTT,CASSLIGSADTQYF
NA,TRBJ1-6,TRBV4-3,NA,14,TGCGCCAGCAGCCAGGGGGCGGGCGGCTCACCCCTCCACTTT,CASSQGAGGSPLHF
NA,TRBJ2-3,TRBV30,NA,12,TGTGCCTGGGCTGACGGGACAGATACGCAGTATTTT,CAWADGTDTQYF
TRBD1,TRBJ1-1,TRBV3-1/TRBV3-2,NA,20,TGTGCCAGCAGCGAGCCCATAAGGAGGGACAGGGCAACGGGGTGGACTGAAGCTTTCTTT,CASSEPIRRDRATGWTEAFF
TRBD2,TRBJ2-2,TRBV23-1,NA,15,TGCGCCAGCAGCCCGGGGGGGGACAACACCGGGGAGCTGTTTTTT,CASSPGGDNTGELFF
NA,TRBJ2-1,TRBV28,NA,15,TGTGCCAGCAGTTCCCCGGCTAGCCGGAACAATGAGCAGTTCTTC,CASSSPASRNNEQFF
TRBD2,TRBJ2-3,TRBV6-2/TRBV6-3,once,17,TGTGCCAGCAGTTACGGGCTAGCGGTTGGGAGCACAGATACGCAGTATTTT,CASSYGLAVGSTDTQYF
NA,TRBJ2-1,TRBV27,NA,15,TGTGCCAGCAGTTCCGCGGGATTAATCTACAATGAGCAGTTCTTC,CASSSAGLIYNEQFF